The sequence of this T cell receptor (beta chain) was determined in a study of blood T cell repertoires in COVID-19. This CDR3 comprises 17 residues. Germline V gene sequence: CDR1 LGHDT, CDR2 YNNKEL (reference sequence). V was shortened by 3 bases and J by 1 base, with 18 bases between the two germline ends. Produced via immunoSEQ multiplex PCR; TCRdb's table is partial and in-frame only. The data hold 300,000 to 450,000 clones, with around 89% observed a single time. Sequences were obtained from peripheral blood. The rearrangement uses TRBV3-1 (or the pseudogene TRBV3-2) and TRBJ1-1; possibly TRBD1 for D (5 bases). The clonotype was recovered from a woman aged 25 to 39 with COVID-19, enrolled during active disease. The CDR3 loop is CASSHRLASQGNTEAFF. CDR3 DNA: TGTGCCAGCAGCCACCGACTTGCATCTCAGGGGAACACTGAAGCTTTCTTT.